Each of the 24 T cell receptor beta chains below was sequenced from the same sample in a study of cytomegalovirus exposure and HLA in healthy donors. Here immunoSEQ multiplex PCR was the method, and the copy in TCRdb shows in-frame clones only, minus some. The sample consists of around 150,000 clones, less than 90% of them appearing once. The sample comprised PBMCs. The origin of the receptors is a man in his thirties or forties in good health and CMV-seropositive.

This clone was counted only a few times. The chain couples TRBV9 to TRBJ1-6, with 10 bases aligning to TRBD1. After removal of 3 bases from V and 10 bases from J, the junction contained 10 bases not matched to a gene. The CDR3 is 16 residues long. Germline loops: CDR1 SGDLS, CDR2 YYNGEE. DNA for the CDR3: TGTGCCAGCAGCGCGGGATTATCGGACAGGGGGTCACCCCTCCACTTT. Protein sequence: CASSAGLSDRGSPLHF.

This clone was recorded only once. The chain joins TRBV7-8 to TRBJ2-7; D is ambiguous. The CDR3 totals 13 residues. The ends were cut back, 2 bases at V and 2 bases at J, with 7 bases in the middle. Germline V gene sequence: CDR1 SGHVS, CDR2 FQNEAQ. CDR3: CASSLMRAYEQYF. The CDR3 region has the DNA TGTGCCAGCAGCTTAATGCGAGCCTACGAGCAGTACTTC.

This rearrangement joins TRBV11-2 to TRBJ1-1; TRBD1 might be the D (5 bases). The CDR3 extends over 15 amino acids. Germline assignment: CDR1 SGHAT and CDR2 FQNNGV. Trimming took off 2 bases at V and 5 bases at J, with 15 bases between the two ends. CDR3 protein: CASSLFGISGTEAFF. The CDR3 bases are TGTGCCAGCAGCTTATTTGGAATTTCAGGGACTGAAGCTTTCTTT.

The chain is built from TRBV7-6 and TRBJ2-7; TRBD2 matches at 10 bases. From germline, CDR1 is SGHVS and CDR2 FNYEAQ. Losses at the gene ends were 1 base for V and 5 bases for J; bases not matched to a gene: 2. CDR3 length: 14 amino acids. Written as DNA, the CDR3 is TGTGCCAGCAGCTTAGTCCTAGCGGGAGACGAGCAGTACTTC. Translation: CASSLVLAGDEQYF.

This clone showed up just a few times. This sequence joins TRBV28 and TRBJ1-1; 11 bases fit TRBD1. With V trimmed by 2 bases and J by 5 bases, 7 bases remained unmatched. Per the germline V gene, CDR1 is MDHEN and CDR2 is SYDVKM. The CDR3 has 16 amino acids. This CDR3 reads CASSLIGDRGRTEAFF. The CDR3 coding sequence is TGTGCCAGCAGTTTAATAGGGGACAGGGGGAGGACTGAAGCTTTCTTT.

The rearrangement joins TRBV9 to TRBJ1-4; 9 bases agree with TRBD1. The V segment lost 3 bases and the J segment 8 bases; nucleotides outside the gene matches: 8. The CDR3 runs to 15 residues. Germline V gene data show CDR1 as SGDLS and CDR2 as YYNGEE. The CDR3 sequence: CASSEEGTGMEKLFF. In DNA form, the CDR3 reads TGTGCCAGCAGCGAGGAGGGGACAGGGATGGAAAAACTGTTTTTT. The entire variable domain, with the rest obtained from reference TRBV9 and TRBJ1-4, is as follows: DSGVTQTPKHLITATGQRVTLRCSPRSGDLSVYWYQQSLDQGLQFLIQYYNGEERAKGNILERFSAQQFPDLHSELNLSSLELGDSALYFCASSEEGTGMEKLFFGSGTQLSVL.

V and J are TRBV30 and TRBJ1-4; 8 nucleotides agree with TRBD1. V was pared by 1 base and J by 5 bases, with 3 bases of the junction left unmatched. The CDR3 extends over 14 amino acids. Germline loops: CDR1 GTSNPN, CDR2 SVGIG (reference sequence). Here the CDR3 DNA reads TGTGCCTGGAGTGGGGGACAGGAGAATGAAAAACTGTTTTTT. As protein: CAWSGGQENEKLFF. Based on the CDR3 plus reference TRBV30 and TRBJ1-4, the full variable domain is SQTIHQWPATLVQPVGSPLSLECTVEGTSNPNLYWYRQAAGRGLQLLFYSVGIGQISSEVPQNLSASRPQDRQFILSSKKLLLSDSGFYLCAWSGGQENEKLFFGSGTQLSVL.

The gene calls are TRBV11-3 and TRBJ2-2, with a tentative D call TRBD1 (6 bases). Looked up from germline, CDR1 is SGHNT and CDR2 is YENEEA. V was trimmed by 5 bases and J by 6 bases, leaving 22 bases between them. CDR3 size: 17 residues. CDR3 loop: CASSPERRQGLAGELFF. DNA for the CDR3: TGTGCCAGCAGCCCAGAGCGGCGGCAGGGGTTGGCCGGGGAGCTGTTTTTT.

The V call is TRBV27, the J call TRBJ2-1; D perhaps matches TRBD2 (5 bases). This CDR3 has 16 residues. V dropped 5 bases and J dropped 5 bases, with 19 bases sitting between them. Germline values: CDR1 MNHEY, CDR2 SMNVEV (reference sequence). The CDR3 DNA follows: TGTGCCAGCAGTCCCCCATCGGGGAACCCTCACAATGAGCAGTTCTTC. It codes for CASSPPSGNPHNEQFF.

The chain has TRBV6-1 and TRBJ2-5; D ambiguous. V lost 7 bases to trimming and J lost 5 bases, with 8 bases between them. The CDR3 covers 11 residues. Germline loops: CDR1 MNHNS, CDR2 SASEGT. This CDR3 reads CASTSRETQYF. In nucleotides, the CDR3 is TGTGCCAGCACTTCCAGGGAGACCCAGTACTTC.

The chain couples TRBV15 to TRBJ2-1; 11 bases match TRBD2. CDR3 length equals 17 residues. Germline-derived CDR1 and CDR2 are LNHNV and YYDKDF (reference sequence). V shed 0 bases, J shed 4 bases, and the junction held 5 bases outside the gene matches. The CDR3 DNA follows: TGTGCCACCAGCAGAGATCCGATAGCGGGGGGGTACAATGAGCAGTTCTTC. The encoded protein is CATSRDPIAGGYNEQFF.

The J gene is TRBJ2-5, the V gene TRBV7-3; possibly TRBD2 for D (6 bases). The length of the CDR3 is 14 residues. From germline, CDR1 is SGHTA and CDR2 FQGTGA. V was trimmed by 2 bases and J by 5 bases, leaving 12 bases between them. The CDR3 DNA reads as TGTGCCAGCAGCTTAGACGGGGGTCAGGAGACCCAGTACTTC. Protein sequence: CASSLDGGQETQYF.

This chain links TRBV2 with TRBJ2-7; 9 bases map to TRBD1. V lost 3 bases to trimming and J lost 7 bases; unmatched junction nucleotides: 7. CDR1 is SNHLY and CDR2 is FYNNEI in the germline V gene. This CDR3 comprises 14 residues. The CDR3 protein is CASSDGTGTSEQYF. The CDR3 region has the DNA TGTGCCAGCAGTGACGGGACAGGGACTTCGGAGCAGTACTTC.

CDR3 nucleotides: TGTGCCTGGAGTGTACAGGGCAGTCGTTCACCCCTCCACTTT. Its protein product is CAWSVQGSRSPLHF. The chain recombines TRBV30 with TRBJ1-6, with D tentatively TRBD1 (6 bases). Germline V lookup: CDR1 GTSNPN, CDR2 SVGIG (reference sequence). V was cut by 0 bases and J by 9 bases, with 12 bases left in between. The CDR3 has 14 residues.

Only one count was recorded for this clone. The V gene is TRBV5-4, the J gene TRBJ2-7, with D unresolved. Deletions cut 5 bases from V and 0 bases from J, with 9 bases between. Germline CDR1 and CDR2: SGHNT and YYREEE (reference sequence). The length of the CDR3 is 13 residues. The CDR3 loop reads CASRGQSSYEQYF. The DNA of the CDR3 is TGTGCCAGCAGGGGCCAGAGCTCCTACGAGCAGTACTTC.

This clone appeared a single time. V usage is TRBV11-2 and J usage is TRBJ1-1; 8 positions match TRBD1. The CDR3 is 14 amino acids. The V segment lost 1 base and the J segment 4 bases; nucleotides outside the gene matches: 2. Germline V gene data show CDR1 as SGHAT and CDR2 as FQNNGV. In DNA, the CDR3 is TGTGCCAGCAGCTTAGGACAGGGGCTCACTGAAGCTTTCTTT. It codes for CASSLGQGLTEAFF.

The gene calls are TRBV6-1 and TRBJ1-3, with 7 positions matching TRBD1. The CDR3 loop spans 18 amino acids. The V gene's germline CDR1 is MNHNS and CDR2 SASEGT. The V segment lost 0 bases and the J segment 2 bases; nucleotides outside the gene matches: 10. CDR3 loop: CASSEALSWTGTGNTIYF. CDR3 coding DNA: TGTGCCAGCAGTGAAGCGCTTTCTTGGACAGGAACTGGAAACACCATATATTTT.

The chain recombines TRBV7-9 with TRBJ1-4, with a tentative D call TRBD1 (5 bases). CDR3 size: 14 residues. CDR1 and CDR2 (germline): SEHNR, FQNEAQ (reference sequence). Trimming pared 5 bases from V and 7 bases from J, leaving 14 bases between. CDR3 DNA sequence: TGTGCCAGCAGCCCGGGGGGATTGGGTGAAAAACTGTTTTTT. This translates into CASSPGGLGEKLFF.

The chain joins TRBV10-2 to TRBJ1-5; D remains ambiguous. This CDR3 has 16 residues. CDR1 is WSHSY and CDR2 is SAAADI in the germline V gene. Trimming took 0 bases from V and 0 from J, leaving 9 bases between them. The CDR3 reads CASSESRRDSNQPQHF. DNA for the CDR3: TGCGCCAGCAGTGAGTCGCGGAGGGATAGCAATCAGCCCCAGCATTTT.

This clone has only one observation. V is TRBV6-6 and J is TRBJ1-2; tentative D call: TRBD1 (6 bases). This CDR3 has 11 amino acids. The V gene lost 6 bases and the J gene lost 5 bases, with 7 bases spanning the gap. Looked up from germline, CDR1 is MNHNY and CDR2 is SVGAGI (reference sequence). The DNA for the CDR3 is TGTGCCAGCAGCACAGGGTATGGCTACACCTTC. Protein product: CASSTGYGYTF.

The V gene is TRBV7-9, the J gene TRBJ1-1, with TRBD1 identical over 8 bases. CDR1 and CDR2 from the germline V gene are SEHNR and FQNEAQ (reference sequence). J gave up 11 bases and V 0 bases, and 14 bases lay outside the gene matches. The CDR3 consists of 16 residues. The CDR3 here is CASSLAEGTGGPGAFF. CDR3 sequence (DNA): TGTGCCAGCAGCTTAGCGGAGGGGACAGGCGGACCGGGTGCTTTCTTT.

This clone appeared a few times. This chain uses TRBV2 with TRBJ1-2, with no clear D. The CDR3 has 11 residues. Germline V CDR1 and CDR2: SNHLY, FYNNEI. Trimming took 10 bases from V and 6 from J, leaving 12 bases between them. Here the CDR3 DNA reads TGTGCCATACGAACAGAGCATGGCTACACCTTC. Amino acids: CAIRTEHGYTF.

The V gene is TRBV4-1, the J gene TRBJ2-1, with TRBD2 matching over 10 bases. Germline CDR1 is MGHRA and CDR2 is YSYEKL. The J segment lost 9 bases and the V segment lost 4 bases, leaving 12 bases of the junction unmatched. This CDR3 is 16 amino acids long. This CDR3 is CASSLPGLAEWGEQFF. The CDR3 DNA sequence: TGCGCCAGCAGCCTTCCTGGACTAGCGGAGTGGGGTGAGCAGTTCTTC.

The chain recombines TRBV29-1 with TRBJ1-2; D gene ambiguous. From germline, CDR1 is SQVTM and CDR2 ANQGSEA. V was pared by 2 bases and J by 4 bases, with 8 bases between. The CDR3 contains 12 residues. CDR3 sequence reads: CSVEPSRYGYTF. CDR3 nucleotide sequence: TGCAGCGTTGAACCGTCCCGCTATGGCTACACCTTC.